A selection of T cell receptor beta chains follows, all from one sample in a study of shared clonotypes between healthy human individuals. Method: immunoSEQ multiplex PCR; TCRdb's copy keeps in-frame clones and lacks some. The table records more than 900,000 clones, around 78% of them present only once. The sample taken for sequencing was memory CD4+ T cells from PBMCs. The receptors originated from a man younger than 35 in good health. Some clones in this sample may be carry-over from other donors' samples. Both conserved end residues are part of each CDR3. The D gene is left open where the match is weak. Expanded clones get a size class; other rows say once, few or many, or leave the size out.

d_call	v_call	clone_size	j_call	cdr3_aa	cdr3_nt
NA	TRBV18	NA	TRBJ2-1	CASSLQKGSYNEQFF	TGTGCCAGCTCACTACAGAAGGGGTCCTACAATGAGCAGTTCTTC
TRBD2	TRBV6-6	NA	TRBJ2-7	CASRQREIGYEQYF	TGTGCCAGCAGACAGCGGGAGATAGGCTACGAGCAGTACTTC
TRBD2	TRBV14	NA	TRBJ2-7	CASSFLAGVTYEQYF	TGTGCCAGCAGCTTCCTGGCGGGGGTTACCTACGAGCAGTACTTC
NA	TRBV7-2	NA	TRBJ2-7	CASSLRAGSSYEQYF	TGTGCCAGCAGCTTAAGGGCGGGGTCTTCCTACGAGCAGTACTTC
NA	TRBV6-6	few	TRBJ1-5	CASSSGRSNQPQHF	TGTGCCAGCAGCTCGGGCCGCAGCAATCAGCCCCAGCATTTT
NA	TRBV4-1	NA	TRBJ1-2	CASSALPRVLGYTF	TGCGCCAGCAGCGCCCTACCCAGGGTTCTTGGCTACACCTTC
NA	TRBV7-6	NA	TRBJ2-7	CASSFLSGDSDEQYF	TGTGCCAGCAGCTTTCTATCGGGAGACAGCGACGAGCAGTACTTC
NA	TRBV10-3	NA	TRBJ2-7	CAISEGIYEQYF	TGTGCCATCAGTGAAGGTATCTACGAGCAGTACTTC
NA	TRBV10-3	NA	TRBJ2-3	CAISVSLAIDTQYF	TGTGCCATCAGTGTATCGCTAGCGATAGATACGCAGTATTTT
NA	TRBV9	many	TRBJ2-3	CASSVEQSGTDTQYF	TGTGCCAGCAGCGTAGAGCAGTCAGGCACAGATACGCAGTATTTT
TRBD2	TRBV4-3	NA	TRBJ2-3	CASSQSGVRDTQYF	TGCGCCAGCAGCCAAAGCGGGGTGCGGGATACGCAGTATTTT
NA	TRBV5-1	NA	TRBJ1-2	CASSGGGNYGYTF	TGCGCCAGCAGCGGAGGAGGAAACTATGGCTACACCTTC
NA	TRBV7-3	few	TRBJ2-3	CASSLTRDTDTQYF	TGTGCCAGCAGCTTGACCCGGGACACAGATACGCAGTATTTT
TRBD1	TRBV2	NA	TRBJ1-1	CASSGTGGTEAFF	TGTGCCAGCAGCGGGACAGGGGGTACTGAAGCTTTCTTT
NA	TRBV15	once	TRBJ2-7	CATSRRGGRSYEQYF	TGTGCCACCAGCAGACGAGGGGGGCGCTCCTACGAGCAGTACTTC
NA	TRBV6-1	NA	TRBJ1-2	CASSERGYGYTF	TGTGCCAGCAGTGAGAGGGGCTATGGCTACACCTTC
NA	TRBV5-1	NA	TRBJ1-2	CASSLVSRNYGYTF	TGCGCCAGCAGCTTGGTGTCCCGGAACTATGGCTACACCTTC
NA	TRBV25-1	NA	TRBJ2-7	CASSDHGSSYEQYF	TGTGCCAGCAGTGACCACGGGAGCTCCTACGAGCAGTACTTC
NA	TRBV5-5	NA	TRBJ1-2	CASSLNEREAYGYTF	TGTGCCAGCAGCTTGAACGAGCGGGAAGCCTATGGCTACACCTTC
TRBD1	TRBV7-9	NA	TRBJ1-1	CASSSGQGHTEAFF	TGTGCCAGCAGCTCAGGACAGGGGCACACTGAAGCTTTCTTT
NA	TRBV5-1	NA	TRBJ1-3	CASSLGGSGDTIYF	TGCGCCAGCAGCTTAGGTGGCAGCGGGGACACCATATATTTT
TRBD1	TRBV7-2	NA	TRBJ2-1	CASSLVAGTGGWQFF	TGTGCCAGCAGCTTAGTTGCCGGGACAGGGGGCTGGCAGTTCTTC
TRBD2	TRBV6-5	NA	TRBJ2-1	CASRGGLAKNEQFF	TGTGCCAGCCGTGGGGGACTAGCCAAAAATGAGCAGTTCTTC
NA	TRBV9	few	TRBJ2-1	CASGPVSYNEQFF	TGTGCCAGCGGACCGGTTTCCTACAATGAGCAGTTCTTC
NA	TRBV2	NA	TRBJ1-2	CASRLEDRGYGYTF	TGTGCCAGCAGGCTAGAGGACAGAGGCTATGGCTACACCTTC
TRBD2	TRBV30	few	TRBJ2-3	CAWSAGLADTDTQYF	TGTGCCTGGAGTGCGGGACTAGCGGACACAGATACGCAGTATTTT
NA	TRBV27	many	TRBJ2-2	CASSTWTAGELFF	TGTGCCAGCAGTACTTGGACAGCCGGGGAGCTGTTTTTT
TRBD2	TRBV30	NA	TRBJ2-3	CAWRGLAGASDTQYF	TGTGCCTGGAGGGGACTAGCGGGAGCTTCAGATACGCAGTATTTT
NA	TRBV13	NA	TRBJ1-2	CASRLRINYGYTF	TGTGCCAGCAGACTACGGATTAACTATGGCTACACCTTC
NA	TRBV5-1	NA	TRBJ2-1	CASSFVRGNEQFF	TGCGCCAGCAGCTTCGTTCGTGGAAATGAGCAGTTCTTC
NA	TRBV7-3	NA	TRBJ2-3	CASSGGLGFSDTQYF	TGTGCCAGCAGCGGCGGACTGGGATTTTCGGATACGCAGTATTTT
TRBD2	TRBV5-1	NA	TRBJ2-7	CASSPGREVFRYEQYF	TGCGCCAGCAGCCCAGGGCGGGAGGTTTTCCGCTACGAGCAGTACTTC
NA	TRBV28	NA	TRBJ2-5	CASSLAGSQETQYF	TGTGCCAGCAGTTTAGCGGGGTCCCAAGAGACCCAGTACTTC
TRBD2	TRBV7-9	many	TRBJ2-3	CASSLGLAGTTDTQYF	TGTGCCAGCAGCTTGGGGCTAGCGGGGACCACAGATACGCAGTATTTT
NA	TRBV29-1	few	TRBJ2-7	CSVRSGDEQYF	TGCAGCGTTCGTTCGGGCGACGAGCAGTACTTC
TRBD1	TRBV7-9	NA	TRBJ2-1	CASSHRTGGAYNEQFF	TGTGCCAGCAGCCACCGGACAGGGGGAGCCTACAATGAGCAGTTCTTC
NA	TRBV6-5	few	TRBJ2-1	CASSRGGEDEQFF	TGTGCCAGCTCTCGTGGGGGTGAGGATGAGCAGTTCTTC
NA	TRBV6-5	NA	TRBJ2-5	CASSSPESTGEETQYF	TGTGCCAGCAGTTCCCCCGAGTCTACTGGGGAAGAGACCCAGTACTTC
TRBD2	TRBV7-2	few	TRBJ2-1	CASSFPIAGVAYNEQFF	TGTGCCAGCAGCTTCCCCATAGCGGGAGTCGCCTACAATGAGCAGTTCTTC
TRBD1	TRBV5-1	once	TRBJ1-3	CASSPDRDGHTIYF	TGCGCCAGCAGCCCCGACAGGGATGGGCACACCATATATTTT
NA	TRBV7-2	NA	TRBJ2-1	CASSFSAGPLGHEQFF	TGTGCCAGCAGCTTTTCGGCGGGACCCCTGGGCCATGAGCAGTTCTTC
NA	TRBV9	NA	TRBJ2-7	CASSVERVSDEQYF	TGTGCCAGCAGCGTAGAAAGGGTAAGCGACGAGCAGTACTTC
NA	TRBV6-5	few	TRBJ2-4	CASSYEDNDIQYF	TGTGCCAGCAGTTACGAAGACAACGACATTCAGTACTTC
TRBD1	TRBV19	NA	TRBJ2-2	CASTTGAVTGELFF	TGTGCCAGTACGACAGGGGCGGTCACCGGGGAGCTGTTTTTT
TRBD1	TRBV19	few	TRBJ1-4	CASSIVGQGEKLFF	TGTGCCAGTAGTATCGTTGGACAGGGGGAAAAACTGTTTTTT
TRBD1	TRBV19	NA	TRBJ1-5	CAVGQGITSNQPQHF	TGTGCTGTCGGACAGGGGATAACGAGCAATCAGCCCCAGCATTTT
NA	TRBV20-1	NA	TRBJ2-5	CSARGETQYF	TGCAGTGCGAGGGGGGAGACCCAGTACTTC
TRBD1	TRBV29-1	NA	TRBJ1-2	CSVVGQGSYTF	TGCAGCGTTGTAGGACAGGGAAGCTACACCTTC
NA	TRBV5-5	NA	TRBJ1-1	CASSSSVLMNTEAFF	TGTGCCAGCAGCTCGTCCGTACTCATGAACACTGAAGCTTTCTTT
TRBD1	TRBV4-1	NA	TRBJ2-3	CASSLTGQGGDTQYF	TGCGCCAGCAGCCTTACGGGACAGGGCGGCGATACGCAGTATTTT
TRBD2	TRBV7-3	once	TRBJ2-1	CASSPRLAGGMGNEQFF	TGTGCCAGCAGCCCGAGACTAGCGGGAGGGATGGGGAATGAGCAGTTCTTC
TRBD1	TRBV6-1	few	TRBJ2-7	CAIRDRPGSYEQYF	TGTGCCATCCGGGACAGGCCTGGATCCTACGAGCAGTACTTC